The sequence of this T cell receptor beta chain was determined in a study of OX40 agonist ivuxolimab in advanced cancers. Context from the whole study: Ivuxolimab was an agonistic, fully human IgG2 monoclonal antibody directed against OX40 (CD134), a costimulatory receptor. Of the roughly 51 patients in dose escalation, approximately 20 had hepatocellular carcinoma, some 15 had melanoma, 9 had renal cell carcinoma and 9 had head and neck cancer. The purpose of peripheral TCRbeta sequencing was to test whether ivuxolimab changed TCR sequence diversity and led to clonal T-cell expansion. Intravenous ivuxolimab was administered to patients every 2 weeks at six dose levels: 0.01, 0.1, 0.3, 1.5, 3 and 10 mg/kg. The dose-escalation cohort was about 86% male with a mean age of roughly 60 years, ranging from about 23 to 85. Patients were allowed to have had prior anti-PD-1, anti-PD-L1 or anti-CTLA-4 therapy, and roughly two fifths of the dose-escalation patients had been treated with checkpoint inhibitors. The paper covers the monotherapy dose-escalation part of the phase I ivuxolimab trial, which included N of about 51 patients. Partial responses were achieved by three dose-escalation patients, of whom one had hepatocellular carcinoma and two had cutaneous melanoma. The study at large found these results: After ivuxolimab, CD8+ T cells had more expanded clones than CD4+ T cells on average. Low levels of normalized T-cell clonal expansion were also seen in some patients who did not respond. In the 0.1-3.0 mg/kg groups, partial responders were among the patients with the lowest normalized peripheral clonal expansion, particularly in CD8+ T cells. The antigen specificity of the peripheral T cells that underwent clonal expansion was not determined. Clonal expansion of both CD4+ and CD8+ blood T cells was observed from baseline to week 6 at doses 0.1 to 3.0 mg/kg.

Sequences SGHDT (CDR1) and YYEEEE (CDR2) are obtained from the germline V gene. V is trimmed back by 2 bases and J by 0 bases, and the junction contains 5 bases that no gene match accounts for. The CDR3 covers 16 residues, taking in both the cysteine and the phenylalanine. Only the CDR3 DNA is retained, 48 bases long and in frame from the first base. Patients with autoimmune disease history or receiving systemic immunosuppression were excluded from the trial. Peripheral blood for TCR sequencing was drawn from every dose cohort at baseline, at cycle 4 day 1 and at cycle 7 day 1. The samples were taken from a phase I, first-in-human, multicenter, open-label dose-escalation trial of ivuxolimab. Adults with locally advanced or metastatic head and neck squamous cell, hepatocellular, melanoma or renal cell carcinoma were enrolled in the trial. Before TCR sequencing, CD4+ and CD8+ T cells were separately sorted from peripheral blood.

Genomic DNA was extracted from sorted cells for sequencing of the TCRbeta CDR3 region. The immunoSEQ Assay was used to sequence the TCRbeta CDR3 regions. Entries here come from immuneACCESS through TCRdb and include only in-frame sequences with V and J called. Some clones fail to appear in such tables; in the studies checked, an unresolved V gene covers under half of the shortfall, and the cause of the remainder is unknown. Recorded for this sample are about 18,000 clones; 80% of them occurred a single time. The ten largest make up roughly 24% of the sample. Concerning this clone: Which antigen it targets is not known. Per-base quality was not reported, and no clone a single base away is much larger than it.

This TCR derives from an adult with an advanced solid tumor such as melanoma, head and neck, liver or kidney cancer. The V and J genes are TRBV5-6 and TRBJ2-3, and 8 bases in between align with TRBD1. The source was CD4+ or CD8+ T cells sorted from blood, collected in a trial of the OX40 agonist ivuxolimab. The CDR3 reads CASSLGTGLSTDTQYF. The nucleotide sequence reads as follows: TGTGCCAGCAGCTTAGGGACAGGCCTCAGCACAGATACGCAGTATTTT.